The clone carrying this TCR beta chain occurred a few times. The trim removed 6 bases at V and 7 bases at J, leaving 12 bases unmatched. The CDR3 contains 16 residues. From germline, CDR1 is MNHNS and CDR2 SASEGT. TCRdb reanalysed the 5' RACE reads using MiXCR and keeps one entry per CDR3 protein. The sample shows tens of thousands of distinct CDR3 sequences, 25% to 30% of them seen only once. The sequenced sample consisted of memory CD4+ T cells sorted from a lymph node. Regarding subset: memory CD4+ T cells, CD4+CD45RO+CD25-. This TCR derives from a female donor with breast cancer. J is TRBJ1-1 and V is TRBV6-1; the match to TRBD1 covers 12 bases. CDR3 nucleotide sequence: TGTGCCAGCAGCGCCAATTTGGGACAGGGGGCAAGTGAAGCTTTCTTT. The encoded protein is CASSANLGQGASEAFF.